The present entry profiles one T cell receptor beta chain with its context. Its target is unknown. This record belongs to a study of shared clonotypes between healthy human individuals. Terminally differentiated effector memory CD45RA+ cells were excluded from the naive CD8 cells, which were CD45RO-negative and positively selected for CCR7. Regarding the study as a whole: Having only a few donors restricted how much genetic and exposure-history diversity was captured.

The V and J ends lost 5 bases and 5 bases, in that order; junction bases with no gene match: 9. From germline, CDR1 is MGHRA and CDR2 YSYEKL. This CDR3 comprises 15 residues. Profiling relied on immunoSEQ multiplex PCR, and the TCRdb table lists in-frame clones only, not all of them. The table has about 2.1 million clones, about 93% seen once. This sequence joins TRBV4-1 and TRBJ1-1; 9 nucleotides agree with TRBD1. Material: naive CD8+ T cells from PBMCs. This clonotype originated in a man younger than 35 in good health. Some clones in this sample may be carry-over from other donors' samples. CDR3 residues: CASSYRDRVGTEAFF. The CDR3 DNA is TGCGCCAGCAGCTACCGGGACAGGGTAGGAACTGAAGCTTTCTTT.